This T cell receptor beta chain originates from a study of blood T cell repertoires in COVID-19. This CDR3 has 16 residues. V gave up 4 bases and J gave up 0 bases, with 14 bases separating them. CDR1 and CDR2 (germline): SEHNR, FQNEAQ (reference sequence). Only in-frame clones appear in the TCRdb table, and some are missing; sequencing was by immunoSEQ multiplex PCR. Of 250,000 or so clones listed, about 91% are singletons. This clone was counted once. This receptor was identified in a woman aged 25 to 39 with acute COVID-19. The sequencing input was PBMCs or T cells enriched from blood (not recorded which). The chain combines TRBV7-9 with TRBJ2-3; D perhaps matches TRBD1 (5 bases). The CDR3 reads CASSYDDSSSTDTQYF. The CDR3 nucleotides read TGTGCCAGCAGCTACGATGACAGTTCTAGCACAGATACGCAGTATTTT.